Below are 24 T cell receptor beta chains sequenced from a single sample in a study of cytomegalovirus exposure and HLA in healthy donors (dated by TCRdb to 2015 to 2018). Libraries were made using the immunoSEQ multiplex PCR assay. Held by TCRdb, this immuneACCESS table contains in-frame sequences only and omits some clones. Under half of the omission traces to an unresolved V gene where checked; the cause of the rest is unknown. The sample includes 150,000 to 250,000 clones, with around 80% observed a single time. Roughly 13% of the sample is in the top ten clones. The sequenced material came from PBMCs. The origin of the receptors is a woman in her twenties or thirties in good health and CMV-seropositive.

The chain is built from TRBV5-1 and TRBJ2-1; 7 bases map to TRBD2. V lost 1 base, J lost 2 bases, and 12 bases stayed unmatched. The CDR3 is 18 amino acids. The germline gives CDR1 SGHRS, CDR2 YFSETQ. DNA for the CDR3: TGCGCCAGCAGCTTGCCTCCGCCGGGAGCGGGAACCTACAATGAGCAGTTCTTC. Translation: CASSLPPPGAGTYNEQFF.

This clone was detected only a few times. The rearrangement joins TRBV2 to TRBJ2-7, with 10 nucleotides matching TRBD2. V lost 7 bases, J lost 1 base, and 4 bases stayed unmatched. There are 14 residues in the CDR3. CDR1 and CDR2 from the germline V gene are SNHLY and FYNNEI. The CDR3 bases are TGTGCCAGCAATAGCGGGAGGCTTTCCTACGAGCAGTACTTC. This gives the protein CASNSGRLSYEQYF.

The rearrangement uses TRBV4-1 and TRBJ2-2, with no clear D. V was cut by 0 bases and J by 5 bases, with 7 bases left in between. Looked up from germline, CDR1 is MGHRA and CDR2 is YSYEKL. This CDR3 region has 14 residues. As DNA, the CDR3 is TGCGCCAGCAGCCAAGAATCTGTAACCGGGGAGCTGTTTTTT. Residues: CASSQESVTGELFF.

This clone was counted a few times. The chain's CDR3 is CASSPLSGVRGYTF. The CDR3 nucleotides read TGTGCCAGCTCACCCCTATCAGGGGTACGTGGCTACACCTTC. The chain couples TRBV18 to TRBJ1-2; TRBD1 might be the D (6 bases). The V gene's germline CDR1 is KGHSH and CDR2 LQKENI. Trimming left V 3 bases short and J 7 bases short, with 15 bases between. The CDR3 is 14 amino acids.

In its sample, this clone was seen once. The chain employs TRBV18 and TRBJ2-3, with D possibly TRBD1 on 6 matching bases. The CDR3 consists of 16 residues. Trimming took off 0 bases at V and 2 bases at J, with 12 bases between the two ends. Germline-derived CDR1 and CDR2 are KGHSH and LQKENI. CDR3 sequence reads: CASSPPRGHLTDTQYF. The CDR3 bases are TGTGCCAGCTCACCACCGAGGGGACATCTCACAGATACGCAGTATTTT.

The gene calls are TRBV28 and TRBJ1-5; no firm D call. CDR1 and CDR2 (germline): MDHEN, SYDVKM. Trimming took off 5 bases at V and 2 bases at J, with 13 bases between the two ends. CDR3 length: 15 amino acids. The CDR3: CASSRRILGNQPQHF. CDR3 in DNA: TGTGCCAGCAGTCGCAGGATTTTAGGCAATCAGCCCCAGCATTTT.

The table lists this clone with a few counts. This chain uses TRBV6-5 with TRBJ2-7, with D perhaps TRBD2 (7 bases). The CDR3 is made up of 14 amino acids. Trimming removed 7 bases at V and 1 base at J, with 14 bases between. Germline assignment: CDR1 MNHEY and CDR2 SVGAGI. In DNA, the CDR3 is TGTGCCAGCACCCCCAGGGGAGGGTCCTACGAGCAGTACTTC. The encoded protein is CASTPRGGSYEQYF.

The genes are TRBV11-3 and TRBJ2-1; a possible D gene is TRBD2 (6 bases). CDR1 SGHNT and CDR2 YENEEA come from the germline V gene. The CDR3 length is 14 residues. Trimming pared 3 bases from V and 5 bases from J, leaving 11 bases between. As DNA, the CDR3 is TGTGCCAGCAGCTTCATGGCGGGGAACAATGAGCAGTTCTTC. It specifies CASSFMAGNNEQFF.

The gene calls are TRBV7-9 and TRBJ2-5, with 7 bases that match TRBD1. This CDR3 region has 17 residues. With V trimmed by 5 bases and J by 1 base, 13 bases remained unmatched. Germline V gene sequence: CDR1 SEHNR, CDR2 FQNEAQ (reference sequence). The CDR3 region is CASSPGWTGVPQETQYF. The CDR3 nucleotides read TGTGCCAGCAGCCCCGGATGGACAGGAGTCCCCCAAGAGACCCAGTACTTC.

The chain couples TRBV5-6 to TRBJ1-2; 7 bases fit TRBD1. The germline gives CDR1 SGHDT, CDR2 YYEEEE. This CDR3 region has 14 residues. J was trimmed by 4 bases and V by 4 bases; bases with no gene match: 7. The CDR3 DNA reads as TGTGCCAGCAGCCGACAAGGGGGCGGCTATGGCTACACCTTC. Translating it yields CASSRQGGGYGYTF.

This sequence joins TRBV5-1 and TRBJ1-2; 8 bases map to TRBD1. The V and J ends lost 2 bases and 2 bases, in that order; junction bases with no gene match: 5. This CDR3 spans 15 amino acids. CDR1 is SGHRS, CDR2 YFSETQ, per germline. CDR3 sequence reads: CASSLGQGTNYGYTF. CDR3 DNA: TGCGCCAGCAGCTTAGGACAGGGTACAAACTATGGCTACACCTTC.

The chain couples TRBV5-1 to TRBJ2-1, with D possibly matching TRBD2 (5 bases). V was trimmed by 3 bases and J by 1 base, leaving 11 bases between them. CDR1 and CDR2 from the germline V gene are SGHRS and YFSETQ. This CDR3 spans 15 amino acids. CDR3 nucleotides: TGCGCCAGCAGCTCTCTACGGGGTTCCTACAATGAGCAGTTCTTC. It translates to CASSSLRGSYNEQFF.

The chain recombines TRBV27 with TRBJ1-5; 9 bases are a match to TRBD1. Per germline, CDR1 MNHEY and CDR2 SMNVEV (reference sequence). V shed 6 bases, J shed 7 bases, and the junction held 4 bases outside the gene matches. The CDR3 consists of 13 residues. Written as DNA, the CDR3 is TGTGCCAGCAGCGGGGACAGGGACCAGCCCCAGCATTTT. Protein sequence: CASSGDRDQPQHF.

The chain uses TRBV7-9 and TRBJ2-5; D possibly corresponds to TRBD2 (7 bases). Germline loops: CDR1 SEHNR, CDR2 FQNEAQ (reference sequence). The V and J ends lost 0 bases and 1 base respectively, with 12 bases between them. This CDR3 spans 16 amino acids. This CDR3 reads CASSLAGGGIQETQYF. The CDR3 nucleotides read TGTGCCAGCAGCTTAGCGGGCGGGGGCATCCAAGAGACCCAGTACTTC.

The chain has TRBV6-1 and TRBJ1-3; possibly TRBD1 for D (6 bases). The CDR3 extends over 16 amino acids. Trimming stripped 2 bases from V and 5 bases from J, with 16 bases between. Germline lookup yields CDR1 MNHNS and CDR2 SASEGT. The chain's CDR3 is CASSEILRGIRNTIYF. The CDR3 bases are TGTGCCAGCAGTGAAATCCTCAGGGGCATTCGAAACACCATATATTTT.

This rearrangement joins TRBV6-1 to TRBJ2-2; D possibly corresponds to TRBD2 (6 bases). Germline V gene data show CDR1 as MNHNS and CDR2 as SASEGT. V dropped 1 base and J dropped 2 bases, with 11 bases sitting between them. The CDR3 length is 16 residues. DNA for the CDR3: TGTGCCAGCAGTGAAGTCTTAGCGGCTAACACCGGGGAGCTGTTTTTT. Its protein is CASSEVLAANTGELFF.

This clone has only one observation. The rearrangement links TRBV7-8 to TRBJ1-4; D might be TRBD1 (6 bases). Trimming left V 4 bases short and J 3 bases short, with 12 bases between. Germline V gene data show CDR1 as SGHVS and CDR2 as FQNEAQ. The CDR3 covers 15 residues. Here the CDR3 reads CASSSNRAPNEKLFF. CDR3 DNA: TGTGCCAGCAGCTCAAACAGGGCACCTAATGAAAAACTGTTTTTT.

This chain uses TRBV18 with TRBJ1-5; D unresolved. CDR3 length: 14 residues. Deletions cut 3 bases from V and 3 bases from J, with 9 bases between. CDR1 KGHSH and CDR2 LQKENI come from the germline V gene. This CDR3 reads CASSPRANNQPQHF. The CDR3 bases are TGTGCCAGCTCACCGCGGGCGAACAATCAGCCCCAGCATTTT.

CDR3 DNA: TGTGCCAGCAGCTCTCAACCGATCAGGGGCAGTGGGACTGAAGCTTTCTTT. It codes for CASSSQPIRGSGTEAFF. This chain joins TRBV7-3 and TRBJ1-1; D may be TRBD1 (6 bases). The length of the CDR3 is 17 residues. Trimming removed 4 bases at V and 5 bases at J, with 23 bases between. Looked up from germline, CDR1 is SGHTA and CDR2 is FQGTGA. The full variable domain, completed using reference TRBV7-3 and TRBJ1-1, is GAGVSQTPSNKVTEKGKYVELRCDPISGHTALYWYRQSLGQGPEFLIYFQGTGAADDSGLPNDRFFAVRPEGSVSTLKIQRTERGDSAVYLCASSSQPIRGSGTEAFFGQGTRLTVV.

The chain couples TRBV11-2 to TRBJ2-2; 10 bases match TRBD2. There are 15 residues in the CDR3. Germline loops: CDR1 SGHAT, CDR2 FQNNGV. J was trimmed by 5 bases and V by 4 bases; bases with no gene match: 4. This CDR3 reads CASSSLAGDTGELFF. For the CDR3, the DNA is TGTGCCAGCAGCTCCCTAGCGGGAGATACCGGGGAGCTGTTTTTT.

This clone appeared once. The chain links TRBV11-2 to TRBJ2-3; D might be TRBD2 (7 bases). CDR3 length: 16 residues. Germline-derived CDR1 and CDR2 are SGHAT and FQNNGV. The ends were cut back, 1 base at V and 6 bases at J, with 17 bases in the middle. CDR3 DNA: TGTGCCAGCAGCTTAGTGGGGGGAGGGGGTTTGGATACGCAGTATTTT. Protein product: CASSLVGGGGLDTQYF. Supplemented by reference TRBV11-2 and TRBJ2-3, the full variable domain reads EAGVAQSPRYKIIEKRQSVAFWCNPISGHATLYWYQQILGQGPKLLIQFQNNGVVDDSQLPKDRFSAERLKGVDSTLKIQPAKLEDSAVYLCASSLVGGGGLDTQYFGPGTRLTVL.

The chain has TRBV6-1 and TRBJ1-1; D is possibly TRBD1 (6 bases). The CDR3 runs to 12 residues. The germline V gene encodes CDR1 MNHNS and CDR2 SASEGT. V was shortened by 7 bases and J by 3 bases, with 9 bases between the two germline ends. CDR3 DNA: TGTGCCAGCACCGGACAGCACACTGAAGCTTTCTTT. Its protein product is CASTGQHTEAFF.

This clone was counted a few times. This chain uses TRBV4-2 with TRBJ1-2; D is undetermined. CDR3 length: 14 amino acids. Germline CDR1 LGHNA, CDR2 YNFKEQ. With 3 bases removed from V and 6 bases from J, the gap between germline ends came to 14 bases. The CDR3 loop reads CASSQLDGSHGYTF. CDR3 DNA sequence: TGTGCCAGCAGCCAGCTAGATGGATCGCATGGCTACACCTTC.

J is TRBJ2-4 and V is TRBV2; unclear D gene. Deletions cut 3 bases from V and 0 bases from J, with 6 bases between. Germline CDR1 reads SNHLY; CDR2 reads FYNNEI. This CDR3 is 14 amino acids long. The CDR3 is CASSDWLAKNIQYF. CDR3 nucleotide sequence: TGTGCCAGCAGTGATTGGCTAGCCAAAAACATTCAGTACTTC.